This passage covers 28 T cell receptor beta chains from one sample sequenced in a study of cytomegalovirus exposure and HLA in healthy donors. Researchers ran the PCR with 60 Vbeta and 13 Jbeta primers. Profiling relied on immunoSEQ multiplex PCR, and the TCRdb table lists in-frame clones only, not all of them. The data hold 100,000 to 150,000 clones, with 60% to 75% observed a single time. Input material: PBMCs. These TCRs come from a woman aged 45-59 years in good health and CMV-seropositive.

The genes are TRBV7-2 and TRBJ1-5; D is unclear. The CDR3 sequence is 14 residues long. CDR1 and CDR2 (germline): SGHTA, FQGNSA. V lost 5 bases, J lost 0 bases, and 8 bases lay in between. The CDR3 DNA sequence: TGTGCCAGCAGCCCGGACTATAGCAATCAGCCCCAGCATTTT. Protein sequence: CASSPDYSNQPQHF.

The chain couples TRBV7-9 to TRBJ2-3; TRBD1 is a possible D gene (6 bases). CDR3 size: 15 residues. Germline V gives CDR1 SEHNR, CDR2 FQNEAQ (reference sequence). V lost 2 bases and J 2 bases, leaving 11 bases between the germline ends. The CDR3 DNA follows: TGTGCCAGCAGCTTACAGGGGCCCGTCACAGATACGCAGTATTTT. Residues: CASSLQGPVTDTQYF.

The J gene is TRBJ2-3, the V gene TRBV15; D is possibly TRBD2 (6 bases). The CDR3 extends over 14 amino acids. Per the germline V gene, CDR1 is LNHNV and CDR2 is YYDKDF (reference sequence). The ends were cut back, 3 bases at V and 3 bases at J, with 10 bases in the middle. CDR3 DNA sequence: TGTGCCACCAGCAGTAGGGACTTGACAGATACGCAGTATTTT. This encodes CATSSRDLTDTQYF.

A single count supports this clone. The CDR3 nucleotides are TGTGCCAGCAGCTCCCGGCGGGGTCGACCAGCCCCCGATACGCAGTATTTT. This translates into CASSSRRGRPAPDTQYF. The genes are TRBV7-2 and TRBJ2-3; possible D gene TRBD2, 6 bases. There are 17 residues in the CDR3. Germline V lookup: CDR1 SGHTA, CDR2 FQGNSA. The ends were cut back, 4 bases at V and 6 bases at J, with 23 bases in the middle.

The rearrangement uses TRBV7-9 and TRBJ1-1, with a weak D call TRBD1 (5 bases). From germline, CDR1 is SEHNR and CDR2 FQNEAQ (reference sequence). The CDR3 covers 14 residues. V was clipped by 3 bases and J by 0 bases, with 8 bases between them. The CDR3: CASSLAGMNTEAFF. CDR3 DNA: TGTGCCAGCAGCTTGGCAGGGATGAACACTGAAGCTTTCTTT.

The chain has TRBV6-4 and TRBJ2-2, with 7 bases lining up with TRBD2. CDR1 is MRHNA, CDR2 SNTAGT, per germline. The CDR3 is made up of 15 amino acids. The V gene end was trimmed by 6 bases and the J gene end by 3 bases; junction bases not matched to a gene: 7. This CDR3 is CASSPGGGYTGELFF. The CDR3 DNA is TGTGCCAGCAGCCCTGGCGGGGGTTACACCGGGGAGCTGTTTTTT.

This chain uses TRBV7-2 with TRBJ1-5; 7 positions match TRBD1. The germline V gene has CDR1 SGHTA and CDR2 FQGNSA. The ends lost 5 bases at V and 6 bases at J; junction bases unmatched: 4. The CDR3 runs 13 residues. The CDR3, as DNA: TGTGCCAGCAGCACGGACAGGTCTCAGCCCCAGCATTTT. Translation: CASSTDRSQPQHF.

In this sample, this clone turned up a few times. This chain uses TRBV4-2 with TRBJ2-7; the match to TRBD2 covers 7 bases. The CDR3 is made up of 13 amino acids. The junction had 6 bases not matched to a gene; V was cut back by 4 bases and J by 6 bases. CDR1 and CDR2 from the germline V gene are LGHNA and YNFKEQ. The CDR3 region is CASSPDRGGEQYF. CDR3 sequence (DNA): TGTGCCAGCAGCCCAGATCGCGGGGGCGAGCAGTACTTC.

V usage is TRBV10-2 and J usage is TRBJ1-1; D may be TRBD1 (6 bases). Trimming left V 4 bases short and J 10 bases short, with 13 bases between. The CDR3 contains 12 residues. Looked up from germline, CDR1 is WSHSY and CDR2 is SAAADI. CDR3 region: CASSVGGRGAFF. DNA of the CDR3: TGCGCCAGCAGTGTGGGGGGGCGAGGAGCTTTCTTT.

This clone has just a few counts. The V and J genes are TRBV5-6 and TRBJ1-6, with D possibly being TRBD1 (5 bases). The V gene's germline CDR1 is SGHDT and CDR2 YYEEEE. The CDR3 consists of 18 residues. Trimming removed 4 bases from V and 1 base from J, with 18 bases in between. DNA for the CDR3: TGTGCCAGCAGCGAGACCCAAGGGGTGGAATCCTATAATTCACCCCTCCACTTT. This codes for CASSETQGVESYNSPLHF.

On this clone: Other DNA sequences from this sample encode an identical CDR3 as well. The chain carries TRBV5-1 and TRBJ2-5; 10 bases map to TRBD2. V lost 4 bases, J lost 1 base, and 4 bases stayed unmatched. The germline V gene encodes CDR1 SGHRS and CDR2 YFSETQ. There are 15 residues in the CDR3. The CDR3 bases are TGCGCCAGCAGCCCTAGCGGGGGAGTCCAAGAGACCCAGTACTTC. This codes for CASSPSGGVQETQYF.

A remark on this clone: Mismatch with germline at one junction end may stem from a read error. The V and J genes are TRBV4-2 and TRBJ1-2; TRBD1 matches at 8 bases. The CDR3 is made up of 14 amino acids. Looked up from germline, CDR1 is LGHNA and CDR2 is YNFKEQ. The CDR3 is CASSQDRQGPGYPF. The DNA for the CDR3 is TGTGCCAGCAGCCAAGATCGACAGGGGCCTGGCTACCCCTTC.

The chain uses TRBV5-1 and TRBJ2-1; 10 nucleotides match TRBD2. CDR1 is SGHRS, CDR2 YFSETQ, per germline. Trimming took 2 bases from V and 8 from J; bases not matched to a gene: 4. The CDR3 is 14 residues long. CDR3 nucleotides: TGCGCCAGCAGCTTTAGCGGGGGGTCCGATGAGCAGTTCTTC. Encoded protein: CASSFSGGSDEQFF.

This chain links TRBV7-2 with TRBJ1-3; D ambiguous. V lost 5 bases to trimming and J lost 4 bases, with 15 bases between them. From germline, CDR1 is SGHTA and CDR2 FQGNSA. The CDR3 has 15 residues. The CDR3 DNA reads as TGTGCCAGCAGCGTGAGTTCTGTCGCCGGAAACACCATATATTTT. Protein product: CASSVSSVAGNTIYF.

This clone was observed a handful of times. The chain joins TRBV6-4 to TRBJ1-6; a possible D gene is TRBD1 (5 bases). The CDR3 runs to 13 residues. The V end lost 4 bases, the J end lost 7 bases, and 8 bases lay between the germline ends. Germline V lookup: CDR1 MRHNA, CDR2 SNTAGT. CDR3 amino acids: CASSAGLNSPLHF. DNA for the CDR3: TGTGCCAGCAGTGCAGGGTTAAATTCACCCCTCCACTTT.

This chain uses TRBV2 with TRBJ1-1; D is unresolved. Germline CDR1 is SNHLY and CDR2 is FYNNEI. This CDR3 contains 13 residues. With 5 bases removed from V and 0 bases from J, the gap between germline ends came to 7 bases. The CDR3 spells CASSIVLNTEAFF. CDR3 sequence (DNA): TGTGCCAGCAGTATAGTCCTGAACACTGAAGCTTTCTTT.

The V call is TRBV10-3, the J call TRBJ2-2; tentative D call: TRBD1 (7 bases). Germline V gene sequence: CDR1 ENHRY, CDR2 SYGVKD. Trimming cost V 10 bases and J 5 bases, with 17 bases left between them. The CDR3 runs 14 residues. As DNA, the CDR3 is TGTGCCACCAGGGGGGACTCAATAACCGGGGAGCTGTTTTTT. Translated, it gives CATRGDSITGELFF.

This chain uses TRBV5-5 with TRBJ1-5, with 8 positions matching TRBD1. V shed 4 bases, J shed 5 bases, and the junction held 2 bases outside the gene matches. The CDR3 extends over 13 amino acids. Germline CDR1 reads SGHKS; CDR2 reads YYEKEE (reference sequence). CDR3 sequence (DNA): TGTGCCAGCAGCACACAGGGGGATCAGCCCCAGCATTTT. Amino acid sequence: CASSTQGDQPQHF.

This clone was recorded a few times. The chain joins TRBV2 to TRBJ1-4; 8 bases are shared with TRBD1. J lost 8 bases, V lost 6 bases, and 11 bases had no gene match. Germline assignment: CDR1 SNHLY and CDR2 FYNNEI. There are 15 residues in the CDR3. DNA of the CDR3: TGTGCCAGCAGCAGAACAGGGGGGACATCGGAAAAACTGTTTTTT. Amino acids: CASSRTGGTSEKLFF.

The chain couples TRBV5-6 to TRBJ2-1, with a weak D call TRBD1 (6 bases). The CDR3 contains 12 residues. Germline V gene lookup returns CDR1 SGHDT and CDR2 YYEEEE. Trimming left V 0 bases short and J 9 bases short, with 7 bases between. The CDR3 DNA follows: TGTGCCAGCAGCTTGGGGGGGCTTGAGCAGTTCTTC. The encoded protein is CASSLGGLEQFF. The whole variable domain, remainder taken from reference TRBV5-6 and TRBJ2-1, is DAGVTQSPTHLIKTRGQQVTLRCSPKSGHDTVSWYQQALGQGPQFIFQYYEEEERQRGNFPDRFSGHQFPNYSSELNVNALLLGDSALYLCASSLGGLEQFFGPGTRLTVL.

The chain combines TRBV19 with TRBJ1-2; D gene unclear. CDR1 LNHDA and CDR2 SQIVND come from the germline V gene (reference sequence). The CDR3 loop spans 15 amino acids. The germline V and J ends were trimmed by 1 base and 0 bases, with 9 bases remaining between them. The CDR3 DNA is TGTGCCAGTAGTATAGGAGTGGGAGCTAACTATGGCTACACCTTC. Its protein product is CASSIGVGANYGYTF.

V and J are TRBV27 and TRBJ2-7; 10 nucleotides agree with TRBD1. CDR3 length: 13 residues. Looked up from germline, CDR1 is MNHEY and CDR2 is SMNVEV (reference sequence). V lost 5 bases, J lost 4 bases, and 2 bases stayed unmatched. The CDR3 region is CASSGQGGYEQYF. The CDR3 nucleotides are TGTGCCAGCAGTGGACAGGGGGGGTACGAGCAGTACTTC.

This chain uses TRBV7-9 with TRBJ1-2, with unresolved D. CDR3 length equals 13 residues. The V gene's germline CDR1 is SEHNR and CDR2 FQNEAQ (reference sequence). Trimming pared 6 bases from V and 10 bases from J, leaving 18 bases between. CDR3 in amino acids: CASSAPPGAAYTF. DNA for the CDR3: TGTGCCAGCAGTGCCCCCCCAGGTGCCGCCTACACCTTC.

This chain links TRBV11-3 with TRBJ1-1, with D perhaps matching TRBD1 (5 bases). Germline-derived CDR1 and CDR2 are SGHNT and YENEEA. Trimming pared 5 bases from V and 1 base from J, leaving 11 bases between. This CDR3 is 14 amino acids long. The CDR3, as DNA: TGTGCCAGCAGCGAAACAGGACCGAACACTGAAGCTTTCTTT. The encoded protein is CASSETGPNTEAFF.

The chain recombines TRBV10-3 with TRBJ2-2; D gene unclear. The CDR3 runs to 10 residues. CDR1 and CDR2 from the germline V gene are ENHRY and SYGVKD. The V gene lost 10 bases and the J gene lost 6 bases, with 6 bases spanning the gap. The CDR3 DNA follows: TGTGCCACCCAGGCCGGGGAGCTGTTTTTT. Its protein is CATQAGELFF.

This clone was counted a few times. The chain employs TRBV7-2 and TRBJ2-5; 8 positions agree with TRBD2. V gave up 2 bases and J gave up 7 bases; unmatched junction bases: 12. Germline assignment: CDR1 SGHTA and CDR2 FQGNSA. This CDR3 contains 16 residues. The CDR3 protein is CASSLNARGGFGTQYF. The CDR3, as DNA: TGTGCCAGCAGCTTAAACGCCCGGGGGGGCTTTGGGACCCAGTACTTC.

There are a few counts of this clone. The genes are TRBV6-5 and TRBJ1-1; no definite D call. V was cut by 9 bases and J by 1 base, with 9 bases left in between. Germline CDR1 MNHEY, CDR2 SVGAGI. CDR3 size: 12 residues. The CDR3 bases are TGTGCCAGTGGACGGGGGAACACTGAAGCTTTCTTT. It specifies CASGRGNTEAFF.

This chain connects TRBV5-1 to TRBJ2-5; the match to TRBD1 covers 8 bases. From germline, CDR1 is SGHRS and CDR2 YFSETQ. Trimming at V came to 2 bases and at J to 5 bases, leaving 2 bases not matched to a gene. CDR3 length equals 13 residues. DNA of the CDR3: TGCGCCAGCAGCTTACACAGGGGGGAGACCCAGTACTTC. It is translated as CASSLHRGETQYF.